This TCR beta chain derives from a study of OX40 agonist ivuxolimab in advanced cancers. Germline-derived CDR1 and CDR2 are SGHRS and YFSETQ. V was trimmed by 4 bases and J by 5 bases, leaving 17 bases between them. This CDR3 has 15 residues. Clones were sequenced by immunoSEQ multiplex PCR, and TCRdb holds only the in-frame ones, with some missing. The sample has 45,000 to 60,000 clones; about 74% are singletons. The input for sequencing was CD4+ or CD8+ T cells sorted from blood, taken in a trial of the OX40 agonist ivuxolimab. The rearrangement uses TRBV5-1 and TRBJ2-3; possibly TRBD2 for D (5 bases). This sequence was found in an adult with an advanced solid tumor such as melanoma, head and neck, liver or kidney cancer. The CDR3 DNA reads TGCGCCAGCAGCCTCGTCCTAGCCCGGGGAGATACGCAGTATTTT. This gives the protein CASSLVLARGDTQYF.